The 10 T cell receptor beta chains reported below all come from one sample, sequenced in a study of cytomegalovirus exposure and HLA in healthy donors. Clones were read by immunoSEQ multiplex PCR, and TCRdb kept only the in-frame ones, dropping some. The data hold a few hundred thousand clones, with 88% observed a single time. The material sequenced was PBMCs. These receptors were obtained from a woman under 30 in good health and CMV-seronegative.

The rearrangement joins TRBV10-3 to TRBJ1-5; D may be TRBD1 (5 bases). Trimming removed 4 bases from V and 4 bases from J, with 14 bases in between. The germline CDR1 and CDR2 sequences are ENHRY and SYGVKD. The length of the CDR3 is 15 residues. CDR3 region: CAISGQSSGNQPQHF. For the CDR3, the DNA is TGTGCCATCAGTGGTCAGTCGTCAGGGAATCAGCCCCAGCATTTT.

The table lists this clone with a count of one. This chain's CDR3 is CASSLAGLAGKETQYF. CDR3 bases: TGTGCCAGCAGCTTGGCTGGGCTAGCGGGCAAAGAGACCCAGTACTTC. The V gene is TRBV5-6, the J gene TRBJ2-5; 8 bases are a match to TRBD2. The germline V gene has CDR1 SGHDT and CDR2 YYEEEE. The CDR3 has 16 amino acids. The J segment lost 3 bases and the V segment lost 0 bases, leaving 7 bases of the junction unmatched.

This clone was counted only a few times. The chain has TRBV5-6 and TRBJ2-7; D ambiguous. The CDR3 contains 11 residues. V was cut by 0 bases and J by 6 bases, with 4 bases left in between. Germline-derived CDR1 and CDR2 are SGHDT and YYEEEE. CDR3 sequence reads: CASSLALEQYF. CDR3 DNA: TGTGCCAGCAGCTTGGCTCTCGAGCAGTACTTC.

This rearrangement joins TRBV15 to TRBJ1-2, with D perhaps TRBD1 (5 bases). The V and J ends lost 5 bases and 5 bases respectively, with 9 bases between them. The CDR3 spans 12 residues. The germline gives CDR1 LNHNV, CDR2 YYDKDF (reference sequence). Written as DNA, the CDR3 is TGTGCCACCAGCGAAGGGGAATATGGCTACACCTTC. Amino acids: CATSEGEYGYTF.

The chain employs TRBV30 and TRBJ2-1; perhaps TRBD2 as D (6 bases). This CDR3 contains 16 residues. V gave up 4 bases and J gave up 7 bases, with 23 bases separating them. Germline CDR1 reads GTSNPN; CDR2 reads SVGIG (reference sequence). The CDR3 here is CAWTSAGHRLGNEQFF. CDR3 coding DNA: TGTGCCTGGACTTCCGCGGGGCATAGATTGGGGAATGAGCAGTTCTTC.

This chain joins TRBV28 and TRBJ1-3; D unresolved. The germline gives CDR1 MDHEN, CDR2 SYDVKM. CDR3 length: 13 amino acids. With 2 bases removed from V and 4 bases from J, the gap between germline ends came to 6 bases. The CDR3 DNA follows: TGTGCCAGCAGTTTAGTCCGGGGAAACACCATATATTTT. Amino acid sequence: CASSLVRGNTIYF.

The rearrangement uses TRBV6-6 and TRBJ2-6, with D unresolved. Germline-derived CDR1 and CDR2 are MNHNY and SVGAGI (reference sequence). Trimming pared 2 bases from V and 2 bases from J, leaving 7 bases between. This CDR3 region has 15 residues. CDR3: CASSYQYPGANVLTF. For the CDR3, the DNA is TGTGCCAGCAGTTACCAGTACCCTGGGGCCAACGTCCTGACTTTC.

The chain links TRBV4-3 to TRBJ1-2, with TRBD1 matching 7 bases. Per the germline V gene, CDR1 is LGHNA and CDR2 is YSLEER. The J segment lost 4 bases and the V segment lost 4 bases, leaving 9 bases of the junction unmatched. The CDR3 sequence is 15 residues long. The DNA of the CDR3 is TGCGCCAGCAGCCCTGGGCAGGGGGGAATCTATGGCTACACCTTC. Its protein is CASSPGQGGIYGYTF.

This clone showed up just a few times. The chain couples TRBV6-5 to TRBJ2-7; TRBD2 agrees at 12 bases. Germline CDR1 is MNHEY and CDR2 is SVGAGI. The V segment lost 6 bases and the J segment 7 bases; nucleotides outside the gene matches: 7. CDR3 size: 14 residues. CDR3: CASRYLAGGGEQYF. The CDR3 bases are TGTGCCAGCAGGTACCTAGCGGGAGGGGGTGAGCAGTACTTC.

The CDR3 region is CASSDGGRGETQYF. CDR3 in DNA: TGTGCCAGCAGCGATGGAGGGCGGGGAGAGACCCAGTACTTC. The chain combines TRBV9 with TRBJ2-5, with a tentative D call TRBD2 (6 bases). The CDR3 has 14 amino acids. Germline lookup yields CDR1 SGDLS and CDR2 YYNGEE. Trimming removed 3 bases at V and 4 bases at J, with 13 bases between. Full variable domain (missing parts from reference TRBV9 and TRBJ2-5): DSGVTQTPKHLITATGQRVTLRCSPRSGDLSVYWYQQSLDQGLQFLIQYYNGEERAKGNILERFSAQQFPDLHSELNLSSLELGDSALYFCASSDGGRGETQYFGPGTRLLVL.